The rows below give T cell receptor beta chains drawn from one sample of a study of CD8 T cells in Susac syndrome. TCRdb ran MiXCR on the immunoSEQ multiplex PCR reads and lists one entry per CDR3 protein. The data hold 80,000 or so distinct CDR3 sequences, with 96% observed a single time. Sequencing was carried out using CD8+ T cells from PBMCs. All receptors come from a human donor with Susac syndrome. The CDR3 runs from the conserved cysteine through the conserved F or W. A D gene is named only where the DNA matches it firmly.

len: 11
v_gene: TRBV28
d_gene: NA
j_gene: TRBJ2-3
CDR3nt: TGTGCCAGCGGGAGTGGAGATACGCAGTATTTT
CDR3aa: CASGSGDTQYF

len: 15
v_gene: TRBV19
d_gene: TRBD2
j_gene: TRBJ2-1
CDR3nt: TGTGCCAGTAGCCAACTAGCGGGACCTGGCAATGAGCAGTTCTTC
CDR3aa: CASSQLAGPGNEQFF

len: 12
v_gene: TRBV9
d_gene: TRBD1
j_gene: TRBJ2-4
CDR3nt: TGTGCCAGCAGCGGACAGGGCAACATTCAGTACTTC
CDR3aa: CASSGQGNIQYF

len: 15
v_gene: TRBV9
d_gene: NA
j_gene: TRBJ1-6
CDR3nt: TGTGCCAGCAGCGTGGAGGGGTCGGGCCTTGGGCCCCTCCACTTT
CDR3aa: CASSVEGSGLGPLHF

len: 10
v_gene: TRBV27
d_gene: NA
j_gene: TRBJ1-5
CDR3nt: TGTGCCAGCGGCTCGCAGCCCCAGCATTTT
CDR3aa: CASGSQPQHF

len: 12
v_gene: TRBV13
d_gene: TRBD1
j_gene: TRBJ2-5
CDR3nt: TGTGCCAGCACCCAGGGGGAAGAGACCCAGTACTTC
CDR3aa: CASTQGEETQYF

len: 12
v_gene: TRBV28
d_gene: NA
j_gene: TRBJ1-1
CDR3nt: TGTGCCAGCAGTCTGACGTGGGATGAAGCTTTCTTT
CDR3aa: CASSLTWDEAFF

len: 13
v_gene: TRBV6-6
d_gene: TRBD2
j_gene: TRBJ2-1
CDR3nt: TGTGCCAGTGATGGACTAGGCGGTCGTGAGCAGTTCTTC
CDR3aa: CASDGLGGREQFF

len: 17
v_gene: TRBV9
d_gene: NA
j_gene: TRBJ2-3
CDR3nt: TGTGCCAGCAGCGGCTCGTTGGATGGGACGGGGACAGATACGCAGTATTTT
CDR3aa: CASSGSLDGTGTDTQYF

len: 12
v_gene: TRBV20-1
d_gene: NA
j_gene: TRBJ2-2
CDR3nt: TGCAGTGCTAGCCCCATTACCGGGGAGCTGTTTTTT
CDR3aa: CSASPITGELFF

len: 15
v_gene: TRBV30
d_gene: NA
j_gene: TRBJ2-6
CDR3nt: TGTGCCTGGAGGGGAGGGGGCTCTGGGGCCAACGTCCTGACTTTC
CDR3aa: CAWRGGGSGANVLTF

len: 15
v_gene: TRBV10-3
d_gene: TRBD1
j_gene: TRBJ2-1
CDR3nt: TGTGCCATCAGTGAGTCCTGGACAGGGCTCAATGAGCAGTTCTTC
CDR3aa: CAISESWTGLNEQFF

len: 16
v_gene: TRBV12-3/TRBV12-4
d_gene: NA
j_gene: TRBJ1-4
CDR3nt: TGTGCCAGCAGTTTAAGTCACAGGGCGGCGGGTGAAAAACTGTTTTTT
CDR3aa: CASSLSHRAAGEKLFF